One sample yielded the 5 T cell receptor beta chains listed below, sequenced in a study of blood T cell repertoires in COVID-19. The table came from immunoSEQ multiplex PCR; TCRdb's copy has only in-frame clones and leaves some out. Found here are tens of thousands of clones, roughly 70% of them singletons; the top ten hold more than 55%. The sample was peripheral blood. The receptors originated from a man aged 80 or over with acute or convalescent COVID-19.

This clone was observed once. The rearrangement uses TRBV30 and TRBJ2-1; D ambiguous. The germline CDR1 and CDR2 sequences are GTSNPN and SVGIG (reference sequence). V lost 4 bases, J lost 5 bases, and 12 bases lay in between. This CDR3 comprises 13 residues. The CDR3, as DNA: TGTGCCTGGATCCAAACAACTAACAATGAGCAGTTCTTC. Its translation: CAWIQTTNNEQFF.

V gene TRBV28 combines with J gene TRBJ2-7; 13 positions match TRBD2. V lost 5 bases and J lost 1; bases outside the gene matches: 5. There are 16 residues in the CDR3. Germline loops: CDR1 MDHEN, CDR2 SYDVKM. This CDR3 reads CASSPPLAGGSYEQYF. CDR3 in DNA: TGTGCCAGCAGTCCCCCACTAGCGGGAGGGTCCTACGAGCAGTACTTC.

The CDR3 DNA sequence: TGTGCCAGCAGCCCGTCGGGAGGGAATTCACCCCTCCACTTT. Translation gives CASSPSGGNSPLHF. The J gene is TRBJ1-6, the V gene TRBV11-2; no firm D call. The CDR3 consists of 14 residues. Trimming removed 5 bases from V and 7 bases from J, with 12 bases in between. Germline-derived CDR1 and CDR2 are SGHAT and FQNNGV.

This clone has only a few counts. V is TRBV28 and J is TRBJ2-1, with a possible D match to TRBD2 (5 bases). CDR1 and CDR2 (germline): MDHEN, SYDVKM. There are 15 residues in the CDR3. The germline V and J ends were trimmed by 6 bases and 8 bases, with 20 bases remaining between them. Written as DNA, the CDR3 is TGTGCCAGCAGCGGTACTAGACGGCGCGGCTATGAGCAGTTCTTC. It specifies CASSGTRRRGYEQFF.

The rearrangement joins TRBV18 to TRBJ1-3, with unresolved D. The CDR3 runs to 13 residues. Trimming cost V 1 base and J 7 bases, with 8 bases left between them. The germline gives CDR1 KGHSH, CDR2 LQKENI. Here the CDR3 DNA reads TGTGCCAGCTCACCACGCCCCGGGAACACCATATATTTT. As protein: CASSPRPGNTIYF.